This T cell receptor beta chain is drawn from a study of cytomegalovirus exposure and HLA in healthy donors. At the level of the study: Among the approximately 420 donors who were genotyped, over 70% fell in the genetic ancestry cluster that is associated with self-reported Caucasian donors. Study results and caveats: Fewer N-insertions (relative to the roughly 610-donor mean) were reportedly seen in an Asian-associated ancestry cluster in a later analysis. Generally TCR sequences proved uncommon, though certain public TCRs appeared in numerous donors.

Vbeta (60) and Jbeta (13) primers were used in the PCR. Repertoires were generated with immunoSEQ multiplex PCR, while TCRdb's copy carries only in-frame clones and drops some. The table shows 100,000 to 150,000 clones, with about four fifths occurring only once. Germline-derived CDR1 and CDR2 are MNHNS and SASEGT. This CDR3 spans 14 amino acids. As to this clone: Its cognate antigen is unknown. A junction end diverges from the germline sequence, so it may reflect a read error.

The TCR was taken from a man aged 35 to 55 in good health and CMV-seronegative. V is TRBV6-1 and J is TRBJ1-1; TRBD1 matches at 8 bases. The sample was PBMCs. The DNA of the CDR3 is TGTGCCAGTACCTGGACAGGGAAGAACGCTGAAGCTTTCTTT. Translated, it gives CASTWTGKNAEAFF.